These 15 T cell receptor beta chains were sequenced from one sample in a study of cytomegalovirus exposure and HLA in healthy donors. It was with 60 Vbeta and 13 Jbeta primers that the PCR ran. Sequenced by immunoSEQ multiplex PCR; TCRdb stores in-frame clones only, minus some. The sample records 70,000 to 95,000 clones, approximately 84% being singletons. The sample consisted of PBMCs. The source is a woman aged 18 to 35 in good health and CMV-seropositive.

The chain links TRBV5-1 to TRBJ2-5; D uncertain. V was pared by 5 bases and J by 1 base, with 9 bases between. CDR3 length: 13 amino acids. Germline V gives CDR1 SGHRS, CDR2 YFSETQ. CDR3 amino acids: CASSWLGQETQYF. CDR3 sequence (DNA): TGCGCCAGCAGTTGGCTTGGCCAAGAGACCCAGTACTTC.

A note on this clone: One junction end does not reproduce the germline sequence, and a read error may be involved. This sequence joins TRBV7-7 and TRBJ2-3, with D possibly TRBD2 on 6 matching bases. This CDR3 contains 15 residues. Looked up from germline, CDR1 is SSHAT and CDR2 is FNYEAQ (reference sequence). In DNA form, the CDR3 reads TGTGCTAGCAGCCCCTCGTTGGGGGGAACAGATACGCAGTATTTT. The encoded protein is CASSPSLGGTDTQYF.

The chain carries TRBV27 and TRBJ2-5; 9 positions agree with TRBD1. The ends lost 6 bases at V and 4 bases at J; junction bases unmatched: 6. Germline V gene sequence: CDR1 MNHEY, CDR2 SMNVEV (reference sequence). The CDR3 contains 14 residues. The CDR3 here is CASSQPGQGETQYF. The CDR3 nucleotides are TGTGCCAGCAGCCAGCCGGGACAGGGAGAGACCCAGTACTTC.

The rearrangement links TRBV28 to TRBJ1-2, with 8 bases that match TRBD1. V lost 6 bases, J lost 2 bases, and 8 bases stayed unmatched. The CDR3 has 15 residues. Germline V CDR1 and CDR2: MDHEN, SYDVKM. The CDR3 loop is CASSIPGQENYGYTF. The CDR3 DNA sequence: TGTGCCAGCAGCATTCCGGGACAGGAAAACTATGGCTACACCTTC.

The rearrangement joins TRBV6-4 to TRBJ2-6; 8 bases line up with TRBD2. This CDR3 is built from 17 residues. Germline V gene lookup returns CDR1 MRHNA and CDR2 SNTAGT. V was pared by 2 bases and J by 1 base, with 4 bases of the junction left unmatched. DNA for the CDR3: TGTGCCAGCAGTGACGACGCGGGGGGTTCTGGGGCCAACGTCCTGACTTTC. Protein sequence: CASSDDAGGSGANVLTF.

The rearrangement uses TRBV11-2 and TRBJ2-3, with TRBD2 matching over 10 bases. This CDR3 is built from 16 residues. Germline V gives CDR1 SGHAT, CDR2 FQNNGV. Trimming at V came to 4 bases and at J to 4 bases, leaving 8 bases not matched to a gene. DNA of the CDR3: TGTGCCAGCAGCTCCCAACCAGCGGGAGGGGCAGATACGCAGTATTTT. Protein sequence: CASSSQPAGGADTQYF. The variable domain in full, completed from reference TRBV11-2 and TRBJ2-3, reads EAGVAQSPRYKIIEKRQSVAFWCNPISGHATLYWYQQILGQGPKLLIQFQNNGVVDDSQLPKDRFSAERLKGVDSTLKIQPAKLEDSAVYLCASSSQPAGGADTQYFGPGTRLTVL.

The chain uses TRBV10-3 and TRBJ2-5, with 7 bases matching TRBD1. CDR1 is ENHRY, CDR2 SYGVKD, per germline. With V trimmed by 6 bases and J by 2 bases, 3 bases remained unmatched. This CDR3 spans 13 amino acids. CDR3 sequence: CAISPTGQETQYF. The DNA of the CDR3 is TGTGCCATCAGCCCGACAGGGCAAGAGACCCAGTACTTC.

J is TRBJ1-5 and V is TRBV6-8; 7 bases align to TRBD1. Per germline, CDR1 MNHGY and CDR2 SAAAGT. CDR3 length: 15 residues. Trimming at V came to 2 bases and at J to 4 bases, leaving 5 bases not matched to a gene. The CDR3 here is CASSYRDRPNQPQHF. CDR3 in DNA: TGTGCCAGCAGTTACAGGGACAGACCTAATCAGCCCCAGCATTTT.

In DNA form, the CDR3 reads TGTGCCAGCAGCTCCCGGGGAGGGGAGGCCTATGGCTACACCTTC. Protein sequence: CASSSRGGEAYGYTF. The chain has TRBV13 and TRBJ1-2; weak D call: TRBD1 (5 bases). Germline V CDR1 and CDR2: PRHDT, FYEKMQ (reference sequence). Trimming removed 4 bases at V and 4 bases at J, with 16 bases between. The CDR3 consists of 15 residues.

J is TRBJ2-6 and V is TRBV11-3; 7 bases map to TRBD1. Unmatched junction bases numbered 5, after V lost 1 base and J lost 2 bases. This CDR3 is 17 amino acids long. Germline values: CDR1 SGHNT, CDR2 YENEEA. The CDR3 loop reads CASSLGQGSAGANVLTF. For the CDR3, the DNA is TGTGCCAGCAGCTTAGGACAGGGCTCAGCTGGGGCCAACGTCCTGACTTTC.

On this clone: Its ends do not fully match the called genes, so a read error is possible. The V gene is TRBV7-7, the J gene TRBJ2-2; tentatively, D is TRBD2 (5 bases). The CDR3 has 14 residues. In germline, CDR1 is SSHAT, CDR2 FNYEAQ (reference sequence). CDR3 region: CASSPTNSGGELFF. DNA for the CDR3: TGTGCTAGCAGCCCAACTAACAGCGGCGGGGAGCTGTTTTTT.

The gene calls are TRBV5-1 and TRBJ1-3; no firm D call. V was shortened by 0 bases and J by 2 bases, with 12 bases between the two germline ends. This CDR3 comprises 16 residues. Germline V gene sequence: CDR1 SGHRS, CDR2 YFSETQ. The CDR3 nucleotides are TGCGCCAGCAGCTTGGTGGGAGCCGAGACTGGAAACACCATATATTTT. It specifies CASSLVGAETGNTIYF.

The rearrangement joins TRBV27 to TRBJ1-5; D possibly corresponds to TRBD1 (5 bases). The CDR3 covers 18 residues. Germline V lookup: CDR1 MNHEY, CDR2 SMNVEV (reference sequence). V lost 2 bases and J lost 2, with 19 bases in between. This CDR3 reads CASSLNSGWGVGNQPQHF. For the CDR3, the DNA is TGTGCCAGCAGTTTAAACTCGGGGTGGGGGGTTGGCAATCAGCCCCAGCATTTT.

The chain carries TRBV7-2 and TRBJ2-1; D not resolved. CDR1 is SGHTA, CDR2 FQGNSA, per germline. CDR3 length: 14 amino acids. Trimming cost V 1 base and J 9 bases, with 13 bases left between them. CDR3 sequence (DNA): TGTGCCAGCAGCTTAGACGTAACAGTTCGTGAGCAGTTCTTC. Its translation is CASSLDVTVREQFF.

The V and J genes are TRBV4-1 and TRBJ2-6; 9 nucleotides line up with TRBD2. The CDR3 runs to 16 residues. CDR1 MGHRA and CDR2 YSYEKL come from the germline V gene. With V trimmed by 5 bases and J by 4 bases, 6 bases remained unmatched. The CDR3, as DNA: TGCGCCAGCAGCGCGCTAGCGGGATCGGGGGCCAACGTCCTGACTTTC. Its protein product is CASSALAGSGANVLTF.